Following are 25 T cell receptor beta chains from one sample sequenced in a study of Graves' ophthalmopathy and Graves' hyperthyroidism. From RNA, the CDR3 regions of TCR beta chains were amplified and sequenced. First-round RT-PCR with HTBI primers preceded a second-round multiplex PCR. Each CDR3 protein is one row after TCRdb ran MiXCR on the multiplex PCR reads. This sample has hundreds of thousands of distinct CDR3 sequences, with about two fifths found just once. Sequencing was carried out using peripheral blood. All receptors come from an adult man with Graves' ophthalmopathy.

This clonotype showed up many times. The chain uses TRBV6-5 and TRBJ2-5, with 11 bases identical to TRBD2. V dropped 6 bases and J dropped 1; count of bases not matched to a gene: 4. This CDR3 is built from 15 residues. Germline V gene data show CDR1 as MNHEY and CDR2 as SVGAGI. The CDR3 coding sequence is TGTGCCAGCAGGCCGACTAGCGGGGCCCAAGAGACCCAGTACTTC. Its protein product is CASRPTSGAQETQYF.

This clonotype was observed many times. Sequence at one end of the junction differs from germline and may be a read error. This chain's CDR3 is CASSRDYQETLYF. CDR3 nucleotide sequence: TGTGCCAGCAGTCGGGACTACCAAGAGACCCTGTACTTC. The chain is built from TRBV12-3 or TRBV12-4 and TRBJ2-5, with 7 bases identical to TRBD2. There are 13 residues in the CDR3.

This clonotype showed up just a few times. The chain carries TRBV5-8 and TRBJ1-1; D uncertain. The CDR3 contains 15 residues. Trimming removed 0 bases at V and 1 base at J, with 10 bases between. Germline V lookup: CDR1 SGHTS, CDR2 YDEGEE. The CDR3 region has the DNA TGTGCCAGCAGCTTGGCCTGGACTCAGAACACTGAAGCTTTCTTT. Translating it yields CASSLAWTQNTEAFF.

The table lists this clonotype with many counts. The rearrangement joins TRBV5-1 to TRBJ2-7, with 7 bases lining up with TRBD2. Germline V gives CDR1 SGHRS, CDR2 YFSETQ. The CDR3 is 11 amino acids. The trim removed 6 bases at V and 5 bases at J, leaving 2 bases unmatched. The DNA of the CDR3 is TGCGCCAGCAAGCGGGGCAACGAGCAGTACTTC. Encoded protein: CASKRGNEQYF.

This clonotype is a singleton in its sample. The chain links TRBV25-1 to TRBJ2-7; D possibly uses TRBD1 or TRBD2 (5 bases each). The germline gives CDR1 MGHDK, CDR2 SYGVNS. V was pared by 5 bases and J by 1 base, with 18 bases between. The CDR3 consists of 16 residues. The CDR3 reads CASSYSQGAESYEQYF. The DNA of the CDR3 is TGTGCCAGCAGTTACTCGCAGGGAGCCGAGTCCTACGAGCAGTACTTC.

This clonotype was detected many times. The chain recombines TRBV20-1 with TRBJ1-5, with D perhaps TRBD1 (6 bases). Germline V gene data show CDR1 as DFQATT and CDR2 as SNEGSKA (reference sequence). The CDR3 sequence is 13 residues long. Trimming removed 5 bases from V and 0 bases from J, with 8 bases in between. In nucleotides, the CDR3 is TGCAGTGCTTACAGGGATAGCAATCAGCCCCAGCATTTT. This translates into CSAYRDSNQPQHF.

Concerning this clonotype itself: This may be a read error, as it is one base from a much larger clone. This sequence joins TRBV6-1 and TRBJ1-1; maybe TRBD1 (6 bases). V shed 2 bases and J shed 7 bases, with 14 bases lying between them. CDR1 is MNHNS and CDR2 is SASEGT in the germline V gene. The CDR3 is 14 residues long. DNA of the CDR3: TGTGCCAGCAGTGAAAGGACAGCTTACATTGAAGCTTTCTTT. The encoded protein is CASSERTAYIEAFF.

As regards this clonotype: Mismatch with germline at one junction end may stem from a read error. The V gene is TRBV25-1, the J gene TRBJ2-5, with a possible D match to TRBD2 (7 bases). The CDR3 spans 13 residues. CDR1 and CDR2 (germline): MGHDK, SYGVNS. CDR3 in DNA: TGTGCCAGCAGTGAACAACTCGGAGGGGGGGACAACTTC. Its protein is CASSEQLGGGDNF.

The rearrangement links TRBV12-3 or TRBV12-4 to TRBJ2-7, with no clear D. The length of the CDR3 is 15 residues. The V gene lost 7 bases and the J gene lost 3 bases, with 19 bases spanning the gap. CDR3 DNA sequence: TGTGCCAGCACCCAGAGTTCGACCCTTGTCTACGAGCAGTACTTC. Translation: CASTQSSTLVYEQYF.

This clonotype was counted ten times or more. The DNA for the CDR3 is TGCAGCGTTGAATTCGGACAGGGGCCGAACACCGGGGAGCTGTTTTTT. Its protein product is CSVEFGQGPNTGELFF. The rearrangement uses TRBV29-1 and TRBJ2-2; 9 bases line up with TRBD1. Trimming removed 2 bases from V and 0 bases from J; junction bases left unmatched: 4. CDR3 length: 16 residues. Germline V gives CDR1 SQVTM, CDR2 ANQGSEA.

Only a few counts were recorded for this clonotype. The V and J genes are TRBV5-1 and TRBJ2-7, with D hard to call. CDR1 SGHRS and CDR2 YFSETQ come from the germline V gene. Deletions cut 5 bases from V and 1 base from J, with 10 bases between. The length of the CDR3 is 13 residues. In DNA form, the CDR3 reads TGCGCCAGCAGGGCTGACTCTTCCTACGAGCAGTACTTC. Translated, it gives CASRADSSYEQYF.

The V call is TRBV2, the J call TRBJ1-1; 9 nucleotides match TRBD1. Germline lookup yields CDR1 SNHLY and CDR2 FYNNEI. The CDR3 runs to 15 residues. V was pared by 7 bases and J by 1 base, with 7 bases of the junction left unmatched. DNA for the CDR3: TGTGCCAGCATTGGGACAGGGACACCGAACACTGAAGCTTTCTTT. Encoded protein: CASIGTGTPNTEAFF.

With respect to this clonotype: This may be a read error: a much more frequent sequence differs by one nucleotide. The gene calls are TRBV6-2 or TRBV6-3 and TRBJ1-2; D unclear. There are 15 residues in the CDR3. CDR1 is MNHEY, CDR2 SVGEGT, per germline. The DNA for the CDR3 is TGTGCCGGCAGTGAAGAGTGGGGAGTTGGCTATGGCTACACCTTC. The encoded protein is CAGSEEWGVGYGYTF.

This clonotype was found many times. CDR3 nucleotide sequence: TGTGCCAGCACCTTCGGACGCGACACTGAAGCTTTCTTT. Encoded protein: CASTFGRDTEAFF. The V gene is TRBV2, the J gene TRBJ1-1; D remains ambiguous. V was pared by 7 bases and J by 3 bases, with 12 bases between. This CDR3 has 13 residues. In germline, CDR1 is SNHLY, CDR2 FYNNEI.

The genes are TRBV6-6 and TRBJ2-3, with D perhaps TRBD1 (5 bases). V lost 5 bases and J lost 7, with 7 bases in between. The germline V gene has CDR1 MNHNY and CDR2 SVGAGI (reference sequence). The CDR3 length is 11 residues. DNA for the CDR3: TGTGCCAGCAGTGTGGGGCATACGCAGTATTTT. Translating it yields CASSVGHTQYF.

This clonotype was seen repeatedly, ten times or more. The chain employs TRBV16 and TRBJ1-1, with D uncertain. The length of the CDR3 is 11 residues. Germline V gene sequence: CDR1 KGHSY, CDR2 FQNENV. The germline V and J ends were trimmed by 1 base and 11 bases, with 8 bases remaining between them. CDR3: CASSQYGYAFF. The CDR3 DNA reads as TGTGCCAGCAGCCAATACGGGTATGCTTTCTTT.

This clonotype was seen more than once but under ten times. Written as DNA, the CDR3 is TGCAGCGTCGGGGGAGGAAGTAACTATGGCTACACCTTC. Translating gives CSVGGGSNYGYTF. This chain links TRBV29-1 with TRBJ1-2; tentative D call: TRBD1 (5 bases). The CDR3 is 13 residues long. The germline V and J ends were trimmed by 6 bases and 1 base, with 12 bases remaining between them. Germline V gene lookup returns CDR1 SQVTM and CDR2 ANQGSEA.

Many counts were recorded for this clonotype. CDR3 in amino acids: CASSFGPRQNSPLHF. In DNA form, the CDR3 reads TGTGCCAGCAGTTTCGGTCCCCGGCAAAATTCACCCCTCCACTTT. The J gene is TRBJ1-6, the V gene TRBV12-3 or TRBV12-4; D gene uncertain. This CDR3 has 15 residues. Trimming pared 3 bases from V and 7 bases from J, leaving 13 bases between.

About this clonotype: Given a much more abundant clone one base away, this may be a read error. The CDR3 loop reads CASGQGVYGYTF. CDR3 DNA: TGTGCTAGTGGTCAGGGGGTCTATGGCTACACCTTC. J is TRBJ1-2 and V is TRBV12-5, with 7 bases lining up with TRBD1. Germline CDR1 LGHNT, CDR2 FRNRAP. Germline trimming cut 5 bases from V and 4 bases from J; bases unmatched to any gene: 1. The CDR3 is 12 amino acids.

This clonotype was counted many times. This chain connects TRBV2 to TRBJ1-3, with D tentatively TRBD1 (5 bases). V lost 7 bases, J lost 4 bases, and 11 bases lay in between. CDR3 length: 13 amino acids. Germline CDR1 SNHLY, CDR2 FYNNEI. The DNA of the CDR3 is TGTGCCAGCAAGGGCAGGGCCGGAAACACCATATATTTT. Its translation is CASKGRAGNTIYF.

The chain couples TRBV30 to TRBJ1-1; no reliable D call. V was trimmed by 1 base and J by 3 bases, leaving 9 bases between them. The CDR3 length is 13 residues. Germline CDR1 and CDR2: GTSNPN and SVGIG (reference sequence). Here the CDR3 reads CAWSAQEDTEAFF. DNA for the CDR3: TGTGCCTGGAGTGCTCAGGAGGACACTGAAGCTTTCTTT.

This clonotype came up many times. The genes are TRBV12-5 and TRBJ1-4; D is unresolved. V was clipped by 6 bases and J by 7 bases, with 12 bases between them. The CDR3 contains 13 residues. Germline values: CDR1 LGHNT, CDR2 FRNRAP. The CDR3 bases are TGTGCTAGTGGGACCTGGGAGGGTGAAAAACTGTTTTTT. Translating gives CASGTWEGEKLFF.

This clonotype was found many times. The chain employs TRBV4-3 and TRBJ2-2; 10 bases map to TRBD1. The germline gives CDR1 LGHNA, CDR2 YSLEER. V dropped 3 bases and J dropped 4; count of bases not matched to a gene: 5. The CDR3 has 16 amino acids. The CDR3 DNA follows: TGCGCCAGCAGCCAGCCGGGACAGGGGCCCACCGGGGAGCTGTTTTTT. As protein: CASSQPGQGPTGELFF.

For this clonotype: One end of the junction is discordant with germline, which a read error may explain. This sequence joins TRBV13 and TRBJ2-6; a weak D match, TRBD2 (7 bases). The CDR3 is made up of 13 amino acids. Germline CDR1 PRHDT, CDR2 FYEKMQ (reference sequence). CDR3: CASSGGGGNVLTF. In DNA, the CDR3 is TGTGCCAGCAGCGGAGGGGGGGGCAACGTCCTGACTTTC. The full variable domain, in which reference TRBV13 and TRBJ2-6 provide the parts outside the CDR3, is AAGVIQSPRHLIKEKRETATLKCYPIPRHDTVYWYQQGPGQDPQFLISFYEKMQSDKGSIPDRFSAQQFSDYHSELNMSSLELGDSALYFCASSGGGGNVLTFGAGSRLTVL.

The rearrangement joins TRBV7-8 to TRBJ2-7, with 7 bases fitting TRBD1. Germline trimming cut 2 bases from V and 5 bases from J; bases unmatched to any gene: 6. This CDR3 is 14 amino acids long. Looked up from germline, CDR1 is SGHVS and CDR2 is FQNEAQ. CDR3 region: CASSLRDRANEQYF. CDR3 coding DNA: TGTGCCAGCAGCTTACGCGACAGGGCCAACGAGCAGTACTTC.